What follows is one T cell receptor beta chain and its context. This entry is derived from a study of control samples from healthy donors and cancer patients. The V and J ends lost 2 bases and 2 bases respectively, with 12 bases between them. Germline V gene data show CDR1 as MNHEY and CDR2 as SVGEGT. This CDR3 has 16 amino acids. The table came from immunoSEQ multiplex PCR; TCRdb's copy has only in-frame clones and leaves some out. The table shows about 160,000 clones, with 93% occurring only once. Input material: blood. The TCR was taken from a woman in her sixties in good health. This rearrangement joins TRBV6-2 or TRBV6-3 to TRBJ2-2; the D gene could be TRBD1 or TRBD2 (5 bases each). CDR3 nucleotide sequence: TGTGCCAGCAGTTACGGGGGTAATCTAAACACCGGGGAGCTGTTTTTT. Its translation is CASSYGGNLNTGELFF.